The rows below give T cell receptor beta chains drawn from one sample of a study of T cell responses to AZD1222 COVID-19 vaccine. TCRdb's copy holds only in-frame clones and misses some; the assay was immunoSEQ multiplex PCR. Here the sample spans 120,000 to 150,000 clones, more than 70% being singletons. Sequencing used peripheral blood, obtained 28 days after the second AZD1222 dose. The receptor source for this set is an adult who received the AZD1222 COVID-19 vaccine. The CDR3 runs from the conserved cysteine through the conserved F or W. The D gene is left open where the match is weak. For some rows the clone size is stated as once, few or many, or as a class when expanded; others skip it.

j_call d_call v_call clone_size cdr3_length cdr3_aa cdr3_nt
TRBJ1-5 TRBD1 TRBV30 . 15 CAWNDGQGSNQPQHF TGTGCCTGGAACGACGGACAGGGAAGCAATCAGCCCCAGCATTTT
TRBJ1-4 . TRBV12-3/TRBV12-4 . 13 CASSLRDTGKLFF TGTGCCAGCAGTTTACGGGACACCGGAAAACTGTTTTTT
TRBJ2-6 TRBD2 TRBV9 . 18 CASSTASGGALGANVLTF TGTGCCAGCAGCACCGCTAGCGGGGGGGCCCTCGGGGCCAACGTCCTGACTTTC
TRBJ2-2 . TRBV19 . 14 CASSPQPTTGELFF TGTGCCAGTAGTCCCCAACCCACCACCGGGGAGCTGTTTTTT
TRBJ2-7 . TRBV5-1 . 16 CASSAEGVSGAREQYF TGCGCCAGCAGTGCAGAGGGAGTCTCGGGAGCACGCGAGCAGTACTTC
TRBJ2-5 . TRBV19 . 13 CASTVVGEETQYF TGTGCCAGTACCGTTGTCGGGGAAGAGACCCAGTACTTC
TRBJ1-3 . TRBV28 . 14 CASSTESSGNTIYF TGTGCCAGCAGTACGGAGAGCTCTGGAAACACCATATATTTT
TRBJ1-1 . TRBV27 . 13 CASSYAGNTEAFF TGTGCCAGCAGTTACGCGGGGAACACTGAAGCTTTCTTT
TRBJ1-1 . TRBV7-3 . 15 CASSLNSAPNTEAFF TGTGCCAGCAGCTTAAACTCTGCCCCGAACACTGAAGCTTTCTTT
TRBJ1-4 . TRBV3-1/TRBV3-2 once 13 CASSQTVTEKLFF TGTGCCAGCAGCCAAACCGTGACAGAAAAACTGTTTTTT
TRBJ2-5 TRBD1 TRBV7-7 . 13 CASSTGTGETQYF TGTGCTAGCAGCACCGGGACAGGGGAGACCCAGTACTTC
TRBJ2-3 . TRBV5-1 few 12 CASGTYTDTQYF TGCGCCAGCGGCACCTACACAGATACGCAGTATTTT
TRBJ1-1 TRBD1 TRBV28 . 14 CASSSRGDSPEAFF TGTGCCAGCAGTTCCCGGGGGGACAGTCCTGAAGCTTTCTTT
TRBJ1-4 . TRBV7-2 . 13 CASSRGGNEKLFF TGTGCCAGCAGCAGGGGGGGTAATGAAAAACTGTTTTTT
TRBJ1-2 . TRBV6-2/TRBV6-3 . 13 CASNPTHYYGYTF TGTGCCAGCAACCCGACCCATTACTATGGCTACACCTTC
TRBJ1-6 . TRBV7-9 . 12 CASSQPTGALHF TGTGCCAGCAGCCAGCCGACGGGGGCCCTCCACTTT
TRBJ1-2 . TRBV5-5 . 16 CASSLAAGGLGYGYTF TGTGCCAGCAGCTTGGCCGCGGGGGGACTCGGCTATGGCTACACCTTC
TRBJ2-3 . TRBV7-3 . 14 CASSPSGYTDTQYF TGTGCCAGCAGCCCCTCCGGATACACAGATACGCAGTATTTT
TRBJ2-3 TRBD2 TRBV5-6 . 15 CASSLPGGDTDTQYF TGTGCCAGCAGCTTGCCGGGAGGGGACACAGATACGCAGTATTTT
TRBJ2-3 TRBD2 TRBV19 . 15 CASSDSGGASDTQYF TGTGCCAGTAGCGATAGCGGGGGGGCCTCGGATACGCAGTATTTT
TRBJ2-3 TRBD1 TRBV28 . 16 CASSSLSGGRADTQYF TGTGCCAGCAGTTCTCTTTCAGGGGGCAGGGCAGATACGCAGTATTTT
TRBJ2-5 TRBD2 TRBV9 . 16 CASSVLAGGPQETQYF TGTGCCAGCAGCGTTTTAGCGGGAGGACCCCAAGAGACCCAGTACTTC
TRBJ2-1 TRBD1 TRBV28 . 15 CASSETGVSYNEQFF TGTGCCAGCAGTGAAACAGGGGTATCCTACAATGAGCAGTTCTTC
TRBJ1-1 . TRBV19 . 13 CASSIAPRAEAFF TGTGCCAGTAGTATAGCCCCGCGGGCTGAAGCTTTCTTT
TRBJ2-7 . TRBV30 . 12 CAWRLYTYEQYF TGTGCCTGGAGACTATATACCTACGAGCAGTACTTC
TRBJ1-5 . TRBV28 . 18 CASRRARTPRGSNQPQHF TGTGCCAGCAGACGCGCTAGGACGCCTAGAGGGAGCAATCAGCCCCAGCATTTT
TRBJ2-1 . TRBV7-8 . 14 CASSLVEGYNEQFF TGTGCCAGCAGCTTAGTGGAAGGTTACAATGAGCAGTTCTTC
TRBJ1-2 . TRBV6-1 . 15 CASSDPQGGTRGYTF TGTGCCAGCAGTGACCCCCAAGGGGGGACTCGAGGCTACACCTTC
TRBJ2-7 TRBD2 TRBV27 . 15 CASSSLGSGSYEQYF TGTGCCAGCAGTTCTCTCGGTAGCGGGAGTTACGAGCAGTACTTC
TRBJ1-5 . TRBV20-1 . 11 CSASPDQPQHF TGCAGTGCTAGTCCAGATCAGCCCCAGCATTTT
TRBJ1-1 . TRBV2 . 14 CASRGGSLNTEAFF TGTGCCAGCAGGGGAGGGTCGCTGAACACTGAAGCTTTCTTT
TRBJ2-1 TRBD2 TRBV3-1/TRBV3-2 once 17 CASSQGTSGGAYNEQFF TGTGCCAGCAGCCAGGGGACTAGCGGGGGAGCCTACAATGAGCAGTTCTTC
TRBJ1-2 TRBD1 TRBV7-2 once 15 CASSFWTGTIDGYTF TGTGCCAGCAGCTTCTGGACAGGAACAATCGATGGCTACACCTTC
TRBJ2-3 TRBD2 TRBV27 . 14 CASSGLAVTDTQYF TGTGCCAGCAGCGGACTAGCGGTCACAGATACGCAGTATTTT
TRBJ1-1 . TRBV29-1 . 13 CSVEYMMNTEAFF TGCAGCGTTGAGTACATGATGAACACTGAAGCTTTCTTT
TRBJ2-5 . TRBV24-1 . 14 CATSDSTSRQTQYF TGTGCCACCAGTGACTCTACTAGCAGGCAGACCCAGTACTTC
TRBJ2-3 . TRBV5-1 . 16 CASSLDRMRDTDTQYF TGCGCCAGCAGCCTGGATCGTATGCGGGACACAGATACGCAGTATTTT
TRBJ2-3 TRBD1 TRBV7-9 once 13 CASSPTGTDTQYF TGTGCCAGCAGCCCGACAGGGACAGATACGCAGTATTTT
TRBJ2-5 TRBD1 TRBV13 . 14 CASSKQGGRETQYF TGTGCCAGCAGTAAACAGGGGGGAAGGGAGACCCAGTACTTC
TRBJ2-5 TRBD1 TRBV28 . 16 CASSFVTGGSSETQYF TGTGCCAGCAGTTTCGTCACAGGGGGCTCATCGGAGACCCAGTACTTC
TRBJ2-1 . TRBV20-1 once 13 CSASKLSYNEQFF TGCAGTGCTAGTAAACTATCCTACAATGAGCAGTTCTTC
TRBJ2-7 . TRBV2 . 11 CASNRGYEQYF TGTGCCAGCAATCGGGGGTACGAGCAGTACTTC
TRBJ2-1 . TRBV27 . 15 CASRLNPLSYNEQFF TGTGCCAGCAGACTGAATCCCCTCTCCTACAATGAGCAGTTCTTC
TRBJ1-1 . TRBV6-5 . 13 CASRQGRNTEAFF TGTGCCAGCAGGCAGGGGCGGAACACTGAAGCTTTCTTT
TRBJ1-1 . TRBV6-2/TRBV6-3 . 13 CASSRRMNTEAFF TGTGCCAGCAGCCGACGGATGAACACTGAAGCTTTCTTT
TRBJ1-1 . TRBV7-2 . 13 CASSPWGDTEAFF TGTGCCAGCAGTCCGTGGGGGGACACTGAAGCTTTCTTT
TRBJ1-3 . TRBV28 . 15 CASIRDTSSGNTIYF TGTGCCAGCATCAGAGACACGAGCTCTGGAAACACCATATATTTT
TRBJ1-2 TRBD1 TRBV5-4 few 16 CASSTAGGGSLYGYTF TGTGCCAGCAGCACCGCGGGAGGGGGCTCCCTCTATGGCTACACCTTC
TRBJ2-2 . TRBV9 . 12 CASWPGAGELFF TGTGCCAGCTGGCCCGGGGCCGGGGAGCTGTTTTTT
TRBJ2-1 TRBD2 TRBV30 . 13 CAWKGTRINEQFF TGTGCCTGGAAAGGGACTAGGATAAATGAGCAGTTCTTC
TRBJ1-2 TRBD1 TRBV16 . 15 CASSQRDRGSYGYTF TGTGCCAGCAGCCAACGGGACAGGGGGAGCTATGGCTACACCTTC
TRBJ1-2 . TRBV6-5 . 13 CASRRAGDYGYTF TGTGCCAGCCGTAGGGCAGGGGACTATGGCTACACCTTC
TRBJ1-2 . TRBV5-1 . 13 CASRSTSRGGYTF TGCGCCAGCAGATCGACCAGCCGCGGTGGCTACACCTTC
TRBJ2-7 . TRBV25-1 few 14 CASSGRSSPYEQYF TGTGCCAGCAGTGGGCGATCCTCCCCCTACGAGCAGTACTTC
TRBJ2-7 . TRBV6-5 . 14 CASSYGGSPYEQYF TGTGCCAGCAGTTACGGCGGGTCCCCCTACGAGCAGTACTTC
TRBJ1-5 . TRBV11-2 . 13 CASSFQSDQPQHF TGTGCCAGCAGCTTCCAGTCTGATCAGCCCCAGCATTTT